Listed here are 10 T cell receptor beta chains from one sample, sequenced in a study of T cells in Graves' hyperthyroidism and ophthalmopathy. The source material, RNA transcripts, was used to amplify TCR beta CDR3 regions. Carried out on the TCR CDR3, a first-round RT-PCR used the HTBI primer set. TCRdb analysed the multiplex PCR reads with MiXCR anew, one entry per CDR3 protein. The data contain some 510,000 distinct CDR3 sequences, less than 25% of them singletons. Sequencing was done on a sample of blood. Receptors originate from a man aged 18 to 30 with Graves' hyperthyroidism.

In nucleotides, the CDR3 is TGTGCCAGCAGCCCAACGGGTTTCGAAGACGAGCAGTACTTC. Protein product: CASSPTGFEDEQYF. The chain uses TRBV9 and TRBJ2-7, with no clear D. Trimming stripped 4 bases from V and 5 bases from J, with 16 bases between. Germline lookup yields CDR1 SGDLS and CDR2 YYNGEE. The CDR3 runs to 14 residues.

This clonotype has at least ten counts. V is TRBV28 and J is TRBJ2-7; D might be TRBD1 or TRBD2, each matching 5 bases. CDR1 and CDR2 from the germline V gene are MDHEN and SYDVKM. The CDR3 covers 15 residues. The V and J ends lost 5 bases and 2 bases respectively, with 16 bases between them. The CDR3 protein is CASSRGRGSTYEQYF. DNA of the CDR3: TGTGCCAGCAGTCGGGGACGGGGCAGCACCTACGAGCAGTACTTC.

This clonotype was seen many times. The chain uses TRBV29-1 and TRBJ2-5; 15 bases map to TRBD2. There are 16 residues in the CDR3. Trimming at V came to 7 bases and at J to 5 bases, leaving 11 bases not matched to a gene. Germline V gives CDR1 SQVTM, CDR2 ANQGSEA. The CDR3 DNA follows: TGCAGCGCCACACCAGGGGGACTAGCGGGGGGTGAGACCCAGTACTTC. As protein: CSATPGGLAGGETQYF.

At least ten counts were recorded for this clonotype. The V gene is TRBV30, the J gene TRBJ1-1; 11 bases are shared with TRBD1. This CDR3 region has 13 residues. The germline gives CDR1 GTSNPN, CDR2 SVGIG (reference sequence). Losses at the gene ends were 2 bases for V and 7 bases for J; bases not matched to a gene: 3. CDR3 in DNA: TGTGCCTGGAGTCGGGGACAGGGGGATGAAGCTTTCTTT. Encoded protein: CAWSRGQGDEAFF.

The genes are TRBV24-1 and TRBJ2-5, with TRBD1 as a possible D gene (6 bases). Trimming left V 4 bases short and J 7 bases short, with 18 bases between. The CDR3 is 15 amino acids. CDR1 is KGHDR, CDR2 SFDVKD, per germline. The CDR3 is CATSDSQGPGWTQYF. In nucleotides, the CDR3 is TGTGCCACCAGTGACTCACAGGGACCCGGGTGGACCCAGTACTTC.

The rearrangement uses TRBV28 and TRBJ1-5, with D perhaps matching TRBD1 (5 bases). The V gene's germline CDR1 is MDHEN and CDR2 SYDVKM. This CDR3 spans 14 amino acids. V lost 11 bases and J lost 4, with 18 bases in between. The CDR3 DNA reads as TGTGCCTCACATGGGGGGGGTGAGAATCAGCCCCAGCATTTT. Its protein product is CASHGGGENQPQHF.

This rearrangement joins TRBV24-1 to TRBJ2-2; D unclear. V was cut by 5 bases and J by 0 bases, with 9 bases left in between. Per the germline V gene, CDR1 is KGHDR and CDR2 is SFDVKD. The CDR3 runs to 15 residues. For the CDR3, the DNA is TGTGCCACCAGTGGGACCGAAGCGAACACCGGGGAGCTGTTTTTT. This gives the protein CATSGTEANTGELFF.

As for this clonotype: This is likely a read error, given that the CDR3 carries no conserved phenylalanine or tryptophan at its end. This rearrangement joins TRBV5-6 to TRBJ1-1; 7 bases line up with TRBD1. The germline gives CDR1 SGHDT, CDR2 YYEEEE. The CDR3 runs 16 residues. Germline trimming cut 2 bases from V and 3 bases from J; bases unmatched to any gene: 10. In DNA form, the CDR3 reads TGTGCCAGCAGCTTCCTAGGGGGCTATGGTTACACTGAAGCTTTCCTT. This translates into CASSFLGGYGYTEAFL.

This clonotype has just a few counts. The chain couples TRBV19 to TRBJ2-4, with 8 bases identical to TRBD2. The CDR3 contains 15 residues. The trim removed 3 bases at V and 2 bases at J, leaving 3 bases unmatched. Germline V gene sequence: CDR1 LNHDA, CDR2 SQIVND (reference sequence). CDR3 amino acids: CASSIRGGPKNIQYF. The CDR3 region has the DNA TGTGCCAGTAGTATCCGGGGGGGCCCCAAAAACATTCAGTACTTC.

A word on this clonotype: A much larger clone lies one base from this, so it may be a read error. The chain couples TRBV4-1 to TRBJ2-5; 11 bases line up with TRBD2. In germline, CDR1 is MGHRA, CDR2 YSYEKL. The CDR3 covers 16 residues. Losses at the gene ends were 1 base for V and 7 bases for J; bases not matched to a gene: 8. The CDR3 region has the DNA TGCGCCAGCAGCCAAGGGGATAGCGGGGGGGTAGGGACCCAGTACTTC. Protein product: CASSQGDSGGVGTQYF.